This T cell receptor beta chain appears in the sequencing data of a study of CD8 T cells in ankylosing spondylitis. The TCR beta libraries were generated through quantitative 5'-RACE incorporating molecular barcodes. TCRdb redid the calling of the 5' RACE reads with MiXCR, one entry per CDR3 protein. Here the sample spans some 270,000 distinct CDR3 sequences, roughly 32% being singletons. The V end lost 6 bases, the J end lost 0 bases, and 11 bases lay between the germline ends. The CDR3 is made up of 13 amino acids. Germline CDR1 SQVTM, CDR2 ANQGSEA. Findings and limits, study-wide: Characteristic of ankylosing spondylitis blood, it appeared, was a TCR beta motif comprising fewer than 10 highly homologous variants. In the blood and synovial fluid of reactive arthritis, some motif variants had been previously reported.

This clonotype was seen a handful of times. No antigen is known for it. J is TRBJ1-2 and V is TRBV29-1, with D possibly TRBD1 on 6 matching bases. Sequenced input: blood, either unsorted or a sorted T cell fraction (not recorded which). The receptor's source is a male donor with ankylosing spondylitis or in good health (not recorded which). CDR3 in amino acids: CSVPDSTNYGYTF. The CDR3 DNA sequence: TGCAGCGTCCCGGACAGTACTAACTATGGCTACACCTTC.